This T cell receptor beta chain was sequenced for a study of T cell responses to AZD1222 COVID-19 vaccine (dated by TCRdb to about 2021). In terms of the full investigation: AZD1222 recipients whose second dose came at about 4 weeks and those whose second dose came at about 12 weeks were combined into one group, since spike-specific TCR depth and breadth did not differ between the two schedules. TCR sequencing covered over 230 trial participants: 207 given two doses of AZD1222 and around 25 given two doses of MenACWY control vaccine. Trial participants were enrolled by age into 18-55, 56-69 and 70-plus year subgroups, with roughly 160, 29 and 62 TCR-sequenced participants respectively.

Study-wide findings and limitations: Only five or six AZD1222 recipients were SARS-CoV-2 seropositive at baseline, limiting conclusions about previously exposed vaccinees. The whole spike protein was spanned by vaccine-associated CD4 TCRs, and dominant responses were seen in regions 160-218 and 743-854. Participants were mostly white British, with more females than males. The authors suggested clonal diversity may have been underestimated. In the small 56-69-year group, the increase in depth fell short of significance, most likely because of low power. After two AZD1222 doses, both the breadth and the depth of spike-specific TCRs were significantly higher than at day 0 and than in MenACWY recipients. Reportedly, close to half of the unique spike-specific TCRs recognized epitopes lying outside the regions that are mutated in the B.1.351 and B.1.1.7 variants. Because no day 14 peak-response samples were available, the repertoires could be characterized only after the peak T cell response.

The CDR3 regions of human TCRbeta chains were analyzed by immunosequencing. In the paper's pipeline: TCRs in the repertoires were compared against a reference library of SARS-CoV-2-specific TCRs that had been generated with the MIRA antigen-specificity platform. Breadth was defined as the fraction of unique TCRs that were SARS-CoV-2-associated, and depth was defined as the fraction of total T cells that were SARS-CoV-2-associated. Using the MIRA data, every spike-specific TCR was mapped to the spike region that the TCR reacted to and assigned to either a CD4 or a CD8 class. Log10-transformed breadth and depth values were compared by one-way ANOVA with Sidak's multiple comparisons tests. TCRdb obtained this table from immuneACCESS and retained in-frame rearrangements with V and J assigned. These tables miss some clones; where compared with another copy, unresolved V genes account for less than half of the shortfall, and the remainder is unexplained. V and J calls and clone size follow that table, whereas D and trimming were derived from the DNA. The sample data list 150,000 to 160,000 clones, and roughly 90% of these were observed just once. The leading ten clones occupy around 18% of the sample.

To note about this clone: The target of this receptor is not known. No clone much larger than this one lies a single base away; base qualities are absent.

CDR1 is given as MNHEY and CDR2 as SMNVEV, both from the germline V gene (reference sequence). The CDR3 runs 13 amino acids, cysteine and phenylalanine included. The DNA shown is the 39-base CDR3, in frame from base 1. V is cut by 5 bases and J by 4 bases, and the space between the germline ends is 9 bases. The time point label, read with the paper, signifies: baseline before first vaccination. Vaccinee samples came from UK trials COV001 and COV002, including a single-blind randomized controlled phase 2/3 trial of AZD1222 (ChAdOx1 nCoV-19) in healthy adults. For TCRbeta chain sequencing, PBMC samples were collected from trial participants at day 0 and at day 28 after the second dose.

The TCR originated in an adult in good health. This specimen consisted of peripheral blood, obtained on day 0 of AZD1222 vaccination. The chain is encoded by TRBV27 joined to TRBJ2-1, with the identity of the D gene unclear. For the CDR3, the sequence is CASSRTAYNEQFF. The sequence in DNA is TGTGCCAGCAGTCGGACGGCGTACAATGAGCAGTTCTTC.